These 18 T cell receptor beta chains originate from one sample sequenced in a study of OX40 agonist ivuxolimab in advanced cancers. The assay was immunoSEQ multiplex PCR, and TCRdb's table has in-frame clones only and misses some. This repertoire shows some 80,000 clones, approximately 87% found once; its top ten account for nearly 0.55%. Sample: CD4+ or CD8+ T cells sorted from blood, taken in a trial of the OX40 agonist ivuxolimab. These receptors were collected from an adult with an advanced solid tumor such as melanoma, head and neck, liver or kidney cancer.

This chain links TRBV18 with TRBJ1-2; TRBD1 is a possible D gene (5 bases). Germline-derived CDR1 and CDR2 are KGHSH and LQKENI. The CDR3 loop spans 13 amino acids. V was clipped by 3 bases and J by 8 bases, with 13 bases between them. The DNA of the CDR3 is TGTGCCAGCTCACCTGACAGTTCCCTGGGCTACACCTTC. Residues: CASSPDSSLGYTF.

The rearrangement uses TRBV4-2 and TRBJ1-4; no firm D call. The germline CDR1 and CDR2 sequences are LGHNA and YNFKEQ. The V gene lost 0 bases and the J gene lost 7 bases, with 15 bases spanning the gap. The CDR3 is made up of 16 amino acids. For the CDR3, the DNA is TGTGCCAGCAGCCAAGATTTCGGTGAAGGTGGTGAAAAACTGTTTTTT. Translated: CASSQDFGEGGEKLFF.

V usage is TRBV30 and J usage is TRBJ2-7; 9 bases agree with TRBD1. J was trimmed by 7 bases and V by 3 bases; bases with no gene match: 4. The germline CDR1 and CDR2 sequences are GTSNPN and SVGIG (reference sequence). CDR3 length equals 12 residues. DNA for the CDR3: TGTGCCTGGAGACAGGGGGCAGTAGAGCAGTACTTC. Protein product: CAWRQGAVEQYF.

The V and J genes are TRBV7-8 and TRBJ2-5; 9 bases fit TRBD2. The J segment lost 5 bases and the V segment lost 5 bases, leaving 12 bases of the junction unmatched. The germline V gene has CDR1 SGHVS and CDR2 FQNEAQ. CDR3 length: 16 amino acids. CDR3 DNA: TGTGCCAGCAGCGGACCGGGACTAGCCGATCGTGAGACCCAGTACTTC. Translation gives CASSGPGLADRETQYF.

The chain carries TRBV2 and TRBJ2-7; D unclear. CDR1 SNHLY and CDR2 FYNNEI come from the germline V gene. Trimming removed 6 bases from V and 3 bases from J, with 15 bases in between. The CDR3 is 14 residues long. CDR3 sequence: CASSASSVLYEQYF. CDR3 sequence (DNA): TGTGCCAGCAGCGCATCAAGCGTACTCTACGAGCAGTACTTC.

The chain couples TRBV6-1 to TRBJ1-1; 7 positions agree with TRBD1. The CDR3 runs 14 residues. V dropped 5 bases and J dropped 2; count of bases not matched to a gene: 5. CDR1 is MNHNS, CDR2 SASEGT, per germline. CDR3 sequence reads: CASSYRQGNTEAFF. The CDR3 DNA sequence: TGTGCCAGCAGTTATCGACAGGGAAACACTGAAGCTTTCTTT.

The chain carries TRBV7-9 and TRBJ2-7; D call uncertain. The ends were cut back, 7 bases at V and 3 bases at J, with 13 bases in the middle. Germline lookup yields CDR1 SEHNR and CDR2 FQNEAQ (reference sequence). This CDR3 comprises 13 residues. The CDR3: CASTPGPNYEQYF. The CDR3 DNA sequence: TGTGCCAGCACTCCGGGCCCGAACTACGAGCAGTACTTC.

The chain is built from TRBV5-1 and TRBJ2-7; D is unresolved. The CDR3 loop spans 13 amino acids. V lost 0 bases and J lost 0, with 4 bases in between. Germline loops: CDR1 SGHRS, CDR2 YFSETQ. In DNA, the CDR3 is TGCGCCAGCAGCTTGGAGCTCTCCTACGAGCAGTACTTC. Its translation is CASSLELSYEQYF.

The rearrangement links TRBV30 to TRBJ1-2; 7 positions match TRBD1. The CDR3 covers 13 residues. Trimming at V came to 3 bases and at J to 7 bases, leaving 8 bases not matched to a gene. CDR1 is GTSNPN and CDR2 is SVGIG in the germline V gene (reference sequence). The CDR3 DNA reads TGTGCCTGGAGCCTGACAGGGTGGATTGGCTACACCTTC. Translation: CAWSLTGWIGYTF.

V gene TRBV5-1 combines with J gene TRBJ2-5; D may be TRBD1 (5 bases). The CDR3 is 14 residues long. Germline assignment: CDR1 SGHRS and CDR2 YFSETQ. Between the trimmed V and J ends, which lost 0 bases and 2 bases, there was a span of 8 bases. The CDR3 loop is CASSLVGAQETQYF. CDR3 sequence (DNA): TGCGCCAGCAGCTTGGTAGGGGCTCAAGAGACCCAGTACTTC.

This clone has only one observation. The V call is TRBV6-6, the J call TRBJ1-5; D might be TRBD1 (6 bases). The CDR3 length is 14 residues. The V gene's germline CDR1 is MNHNY and CDR2 SVGAGI (reference sequence). Trimming cost V 6 bases and J 6 bases, with 15 bases left between them. CDR3: CASRAPGAGQPQHF. The CDR3 DNA follows: TGTGCCAGCAGGGCGCCGGGGGCTGGTCAGCCCCAGCATTTT.

The V call is TRBV4-1, the J call TRBJ2-2; 7 bases align to TRBD1. V gave up 2 bases and J gave up 6 bases; unmatched junction bases: 9. CDR3 length: 16 amino acids. Germline V lookup: CDR1 MGHRA, CDR2 YSYEKL. CDR3 nucleotide sequence: TGCGCCAGCAGCCAACCTCATGACAGGGAAGCCGGGGAGCTGTTTTTT. It yields the protein CASSQPHDREAGELFF.

The genes are TRBV19 and TRBJ2-5; TRBD1 aligns across 9 bases. The V segment lost 9 bases and the J segment 4 bases; nucleotides outside the gene matches: 3. The CDR3 extends over 12 amino acids. Germline CDR1 reads LNHDA; CDR2 reads SQIVND (reference sequence). CDR3 DNA: TGTGCCAGCAGGGACAGGGCAGAGACCCAGTACTTC. This gives the protein CASRDRAETQYF.

The rearrangement links TRBV29-1 to TRBJ2-2; no reliable D call. The length of the CDR3 is 12 residues. With 3 bases removed from V and 4 bases from J, the gap between germline ends came to 6 bases. The germline gives CDR1 SQVTM, CDR2 ANQGSEA. In DNA, the CDR3 is TGCAGCGTTGACAGAGGCACCGGGGAGCTGTTTTTT. Amino acids: CSVDRGTGELFF.

The gene calls are TRBV18 and TRBJ1-2, with D possibly being TRBD1 (5 bases). CDR3 size: 13 residues. Germline CDR1 reads KGHSH; CDR2 reads LQKENI. Trimming removed 3 bases from V and 6 bases from J, with 11 bases in between. The CDR3 spells CASSPGPQNGYTF. In nucleotides, the CDR3 is TGTGCCAGCTCACCGGGACCTCAAAATGGCTACACCTTC.

The V call is TRBV28, the J call TRBJ1-6; 10 positions match TRBD1. Germline trimming cut 6 bases from V and 9 bases from J; bases unmatched to any gene: 5. CDR1 MDHEN and CDR2 SYDVKM come from the germline V gene. This CDR3 is built from 14 residues. CDR3 sequence: CASSQGTGASPLHF. CDR3 DNA sequence: TGTGCCAGCAGCCAAGGGACAGGGGCTTCACCCCTCCACTTT.

V and J are TRBV19 and TRBJ2-7, with 9 bases matching TRBD2. J was trimmed by 5 bases and V by 4 bases; bases with no gene match: 3. This CDR3 is 13 amino acids long. The germline CDR1 and CDR2 sequences are LNHDA and SQIVND (reference sequence). CDR3 DNA sequence: TGTGCCAGTAGTACAGTAGCGGGGGACGAGCAGTACTTC. It translates to CASSTVAGDEQYF.

The J gene is TRBJ2-3, the V gene TRBV6-1, with D perhaps TRBD1 or TRBD2 (5 bases each). Between the trimmed V and J ends, which lost 3 bases and 0 bases, there was a span of 10 bases. The CDR3 spans 15 residues. Germline CDR1 and CDR2: MNHNS and SASEGT. CDR3 in DNA: TGTGCCAGCAGTGACCGGGGCCTTAGCACAGATACGCAGTATTTT. This encodes CASSDRGLSTDTQYF.